The subject of this entry is one T cell receptor beta chain. The data were obtained in a study of blood T cell repertoires in COVID-19. Profiled with immunoSEQ multiplex PCR; TCRdb holds only in-frame clones, not every one. The data contain some 250,000 clones, 87% of them singletons. In germline, CDR1 is MDHEN, CDR2 SYDVKM. Deletions cut 6 bases from V and 6 bases from J, with 14 bases between. This CDR3 spans 13 amino acids. The clonotype originates from a man aged 55 to 70 who had recovered from COVID-19. The rearrangement links TRBV28 to TRBJ1-2; unclear D gene. Sequencing was carried out using peripheral blood. CDR3 amino acids: CASSEQRRNGYTF. In nucleotides, the CDR3 is TGTGCCAGCAGCGAACAAAGGCGGAATGGCTACACCTTC.